The 2 T cell receptor beta chains below come from one sample, sequenced in a study of cytomegalovirus exposure and HLA in healthy donors. Libraries were prepared by immunoSEQ multiplex PCR; TCRdb keeps only in-frame clonotypes and omits some of them. In the table there are about 150,000 clones, 65% to 90% of which are singletons. The specimen sequenced was PBMCs. Receptors originate from a man aged 18 to 29 in good health and CMV-seropositive.

The CDR3 nucleotides are TGTGCCAGCACTTACGGGACACCAAGCTCCTACGAGCAGTACTTC. It is translated as CASTYGTPSSYEQYF. The chain carries TRBV21-1 and TRBJ2-7; TRBD1 was called by the table and not checked on the DNA. TRBV21-1 represents a pseudogene. This CDR3 comprises 15 residues.

The J gene is TRBJ1-5, the V gene TRBV19; 7 bases line up with TRBD1. Trimming at V came to 4 bases and at J to 4 bases, leaving 7 bases not matched to a gene. The CDR3 consists of 15 residues. The germline V gene has CDR1 LNHDA and CDR2 SQIVND (reference sequence). This CDR3 is CASSTYGTANQPQHF. CDR3 in DNA: TGTGCCAGTAGTACCTACGGGACAGCGAATCAGCCCCAGCATTTT. The variable domain in full, completed from reference TRBV19 and TRBJ1-5, reads DGGITQSPKYLFRKEGQNVTLSCEQNLNHDAMYWYRQDPGQGLRLIYYSQIVNDFQKGDIAEGYSVSREKKESFPLTVTSAQKNPTAFYLCASSTYGTANQPQHFGDGTRLSIL.